The 29 T cell receptor beta chains in this list originate from one sample, sequenced in a study of beta chain features in type 1 diabetes. The entirety of the isolated RNA underwent reverse transcription, so expressed TCRB transcripts were sequenced. Some clones are missing from TCRdb's copy, which holds only in-frame ones; the method was immunoSEQ multiplex PCR. The sample carries 150,000 or so clones, 7% to 10% recorded once. The sequenced sample was central memory CD4+ T cells from blood. The receptors stem from a young man in good health.

The J gene is TRBJ1-6, the V gene TRBV7-3; maybe TRBD1 (5 bases). Germline V gene data show CDR1 as SGHTA and CDR2 as FQGTGA. V was clipped by 4 bases and J by 0 bases, with 19 bases between them. This CDR3 contains 19 residues. CDR3: CASSCPGGYLSSYNSPLHF. CDR3 sequence (DNA): TGTGCCAGCAGCTGCCCGGGGGGTTACTTGAGCTCCTATAATTCACCCCTCCACTTT.

This clone has only a few counts. The J gene is TRBJ1-4, the V gene TRBV7-9; D is uncertain. Germline CDR1 is SEHNR and CDR2 is FQNEAQ (reference sequence). CDR3 length equals 16 residues. Trimming stripped 1 base from V and 2 bases from J, with 11 bases between. CDR3 in amino acids: CASSLGVVSTNEKLFF. CDR3 DNA sequence: TGTGCCAGCAGCTTAGGAGTAGTTTCGACTAATGAAAAACTGTTTTTT.

In its sample, this clone was seen a few times. The chain joins TRBV4-1 to TRBJ2-3, with D possibly being TRBD2 (5 bases). Trimming pared 0 bases from V and 8 bases from J, leaving 15 bases between. Germline V CDR1 and CDR2: MGHRA, YSYEKL. The CDR3 length is 15 residues. CDR3 nucleotide sequence: TGCGCCAGCAGCCAAGAGGCTAGCAAGACTGTTACGCAGTATTTT. Translated, it gives CASSQEASKTVTQYF.

Only a few counts were recorded for this clone. This sequence joins TRBV9 and TRBJ2-3; weak D call: TRBD2 (6 bases). V gave up 4 bases and J gave up 1 base, with 13 bases separating them. Germline CDR1 SGDLS, CDR2 YYNGEE. The CDR3 has 15 residues. For the CDR3, the DNA is TGTGCCAGCAGCCCGGGACTGGGGGGCACAGATACGCAGTATTTT. Residues: CASSPGLGGTDTQYF.

This clone occurred a few times. The chain joins TRBV18 to TRBJ2-5; 8 nucleotides align to TRBD1. This CDR3 has 15 residues. V dropped 4 bases and J dropped 5; count of bases not matched to a gene: 9. CDR1 is KGHSH and CDR2 is LQKENI in the germline V gene. The CDR3 spells CASSRRQGRGETQYF. The DNA of the CDR3 is TGTGCCAGCTCACGACGACAGGGGCGCGGGGAGACCCAGTACTTC. Full variable domain (rest looked up from reference TRBV18 and TRBJ2-5): NAGVMQNPRHLVRRRGQEARLRCSPMKGHSHVYWYRQLPEEGLKFMVYLQKENIIDESGMPKERFSAEFPKEGPSILRIQQVVRGDSAAYFCASSRRQGRGETQYFGPGTRLLVL.

V and J are TRBV19 and TRBJ1-4, with TRBD1 as a possible D gene (5 bases). The CDR3 sequence is 13 residues long. The germline V gene has CDR1 LNHDA and CDR2 SQIVND (reference sequence). Trimming removed 3 bases from V and 7 bases from J, with 9 bases in between. CDR3 nucleotide sequence: TGTGCCAGTAGTATGCAGGGCGGTGAAAAACTGTTTTTT. Residues: CASSMQGGEKLFF.

This clone has more than one count but fewer than ten. The genes are TRBV25-1 and TRBJ1-1; tentative D call: TRBD1 (5 bases). The CDR3 is made up of 15 amino acids. The germline gives CDR1 MGHDK, CDR2 SYGVNS. The V gene lost 1 base and the J gene lost 0 bases, with 9 bases spanning the gap. The CDR3 nucleotides read TGTGCCAGCAGTGAATCCGCAGGGCTGAACACTGAAGCTTTCTTT. Encoded protein: CASSESAGLNTEAFF.

DNA for the CDR3: TGTGCCAGCAGTTTAGGGACTAGCGGGGAGCAGTTCTTC. The encoded protein is CASSLGTSGEQFF. J is TRBJ2-1 and V is TRBV28; TRBD2 agrees at 12 bases. The CDR3 has 13 amino acids. V gave up 2 bases and J gave up 10 bases; unmatched junction bases: 0. Germline CDR1 and CDR2: MDHEN and SYDVKM.

The V call is TRBV19, the J call TRBJ1-5; D might be TRBD1 (5 bases). There are 16 residues in the CDR3. In germline, CDR1 is LNHDA, CDR2 SQIVND (reference sequence). V was clipped by 7 bases and J by 0 bases, with 16 bases between them. This chain's CDR3 is CASTNPQGFSNQPQHF. The DNA for the CDR3 is TGTGCCAGTACCAACCCGCAGGGCTTTAGCAATCAGCCCCAGCATTTT.

This clone was counted a few times. The chain employs TRBV5-1 and TRBJ1-1; 8 positions match TRBD1. CDR3 length: 18 residues. V trimming: 3 bases; J trimming: 2 bases; junction bases outside the gene matches: 15. Germline lookup yields CDR1 SGHRS and CDR2 YFSETQ. Here the CDR3 reads CASSSLTGVLGRNTEAFF. CDR3 nucleotides: TGCGCCAGCAGCTCCCTGACAGGGGTACTCGGCAGAAACACTGAAGCTTTCTTT.

This clone has just a few counts. V is TRBV6-5 and J is TRBJ1-2, with 8 bases aligning to TRBD1. Germline V gene lookup returns CDR1 MNHEY and CDR2 SVGAGI. The CDR3 sequence is 15 residues long. V lost 2 bases to trimming and J lost 6 bases; unmatched junction nucleotides: 8. The CDR3 DNA reads TGTGCCAGCAGTTACGCGCCGGGACAGGAGAATGGCTACACCTTC. It is translated as CASSYAPGQENGYTF.

This clone has a handful of counts. V and J are TRBV5-4 and TRBJ2-3, with 9 nucleotides matching TRBD2. The CDR3 totals 15 residues. Germline trimming cut 4 bases from V and 4 bases from J; bases unmatched to any gene: 7. Germline V gene data show CDR1 as SGHNT and CDR2 as YYREEE (reference sequence). This CDR3 reads CASSPGLASADTQYF. CDR3 DNA: TGTGCCAGCAGCCCCGGACTAGCGTCGGCAGATACGCAGTATTTT.

There are many counts of this clone. The rearrangement joins TRBV28 to TRBJ2-1, with D perhaps TRBD2 (6 bases). The CDR3 runs to 14 residues. Germline loops: CDR1 MDHEN, CDR2 SYDVKM. Trimming left V 11 bases short and J 5 bases short, with 19 bases between. CDR3 region: CAGSTGTGHNEQFF. The CDR3 bases are TGTGCCGGCTCAACCGGGACTGGCCACAATGAGCAGTTCTTC.

The rearrangement joins TRBV30 to TRBJ2-3; D possibly corresponds to TRBD2 (6 bases). Trimming left V 2 bases short and J 1 base short, with 10 bases between. This CDR3 has 14 amino acids. Germline CDR1 is GTSNPN and CDR2 is SVGIG (reference sequence). The CDR3 nucleotides read TGTGCCTGGAGTTCCTTAGCGGGCACAGATACGCAGTATTTT. Translating gives CAWSSLAGTDTQYF.

This clone was seen a handful of times. The chain joins TRBV7-8 to TRBJ1-4; 9 bases align to TRBD1. The CDR3 runs to 15 residues. With V trimmed by 3 bases and J by 6 bases, 5 bases remained unmatched. CDR1 SGHVS and CDR2 FQNEAQ come from the germline V gene. The CDR3: CASSLRGQGDEKLFF. The CDR3 DNA follows: TGTGCCAGCAGCTTGAGGGGACAGGGAGATGAAAAACTGTTTTTT.

In this sample, this clone turned up a few times. The chain carries TRBV9 and TRBJ2-4; possible D gene TRBD2, 5 bases. In germline, CDR1 is SGDLS, CDR2 YYNGEE. There are 12 residues in the CDR3. V lost 6 bases, J lost 8 bases, and 12 bases lay in between. CDR3 coding DNA: TGTGCCAGCACCCCAGAGGAGGACATTCAGTACTTC. This encodes CASTPEEDIQYF.

This clone was observed a few times. V is TRBV27 and J is TRBJ1-2, with 7 nucleotides matching TRBD1. CDR1 and CDR2 from the germline V gene are MNHEY and SMNVEV (reference sequence). Unmatched junction bases numbered 5, after V lost 2 bases and J lost 8 bases. The length of the CDR3 is 13 residues. This CDR3 is CASSLGGGVGYTF. The CDR3 DNA follows: TGTGCCAGCAGTTTAGGAGGGGGCGTCGGCTACACCTTC.

V and J are TRBV4-3 and TRBJ2-7; the D gene is possibly TRBD1 (5 bases). CDR3 length: 13 residues. Per the germline V gene, CDR1 is LGHNA and CDR2 is YSLEER. Deletions cut 4 bases from V and 5 bases from J, with 12 bases between. CDR3 coding DNA: TGCGCCAGCAGCCGCCGCAGGGTAGACGAGCAGTACTTC. This sequence encodes CASSRRRVDEQYF.

In its sample, this clone was seen a few times. This chain connects TRBV7-9 to TRBJ1-1; D ambiguous. Looked up from germline, CDR1 is SEHNR and CDR2 is FQNEAQ (reference sequence). The CDR3 loop spans 16 amino acids. Between the trimmed V and J ends, which lost 5 bases and 0 bases, there was a span of 16 bases. The CDR3 sequence: CASSQNAVRMNTEAFF. In DNA form, the CDR3 reads TGTGCCAGCAGCCAAAATGCAGTCAGAATGAACACTGAAGCTTTCTTT.

V and J are TRBV18 and TRBJ2-3; 9 bases are a match to TRBD2. CDR3 length equals 18 residues. V dropped 6 bases and J dropped 1; count of bases not matched to a gene: 14. CDR1 KGHSH and CDR2 LQKENI come from the germline V gene. The CDR3 sequence is CASSPPLAGGLGTDTQYF. Here the CDR3 DNA reads TGTGCCAGCTCCCCCCCTCTGGCGGGGGGGCTGGGCACAGATACGCAGTATTTT.

This clone was seen a handful of times. V usage is TRBV28 and J usage is TRBJ2-5, with D possibly matching TRBD1 (5 bases). V dropped 3 bases and J dropped 5 bases, with 16 bases sitting between them. The germline V gene encodes CDR1 MDHEN and CDR2 SYDVKM. The CDR3 length is 15 residues. Here the CDR3 DNA reads TGTGCCAGCAGTTTGATTAACAGGCCGGCGGAGACCCAGTACTTC. It translates to CASSLINRPAETQYF.

This clone turned up a few times. J is TRBJ2-1 and V is TRBV19; TRBD1 matches 10 bases. Germline lookup yields CDR1 LNHDA and CDR2 SQIVND (reference sequence). J lost 7 bases, V lost 7 bases, and 10 bases had no gene match. This CDR3 comprises 15 residues. The DNA for the CDR3 is TGTGCCAGTATGCAGACAGGGGGCAGGAGAAATGAGCAGTTCTTC. As protein: CASMQTGGRRNEQFF.

The V and J genes are TRBV7-2 and TRBJ2-5, with unresolved D. Per the germline V gene, CDR1 is SGHTA and CDR2 is FQGNSA. The CDR3 contains 14 residues. V lost 3 bases, J lost 5 bases, and 13 bases lay in between. The CDR3 sequence: CASSFGQQSETQYF. CDR3 sequence (DNA): TGTGCCAGCAGCTTTGGGCAGCAGTCGGAGACCCAGTACTTC.

The CDR3: CASSQDTGDYGYTF. In DNA, the CDR3 is TGTGCCAGCAGCCAAGATACAGGGGACTATGGCTACACCTTC. The rearrangement links TRBV4-2 to TRBJ1-2, with 7 positions matching TRBD1. J gave up 3 bases and V 0 bases, and 1 base lay outside the gene matches. The CDR3 is made up of 14 amino acids. The V gene's germline CDR1 is LGHNA and CDR2 YNFKEQ.

This clone was observed a few times. The chain is built from TRBV6-4 and TRBJ2-5, with D possibly TRBD1 on 5 matching bases. The CDR3 loop spans 16 amino acids. The germline V gene has CDR1 MRHNA and CDR2 SNTAGT. Between the trimmed V and J ends, which lost 3 bases and 5 bases, there was a span of 19 bases. CDR3 coding DNA: TGTGCCAGCAGTGAGCCGGACATCTGCCCGTGGGAGACCCAGTACTTC. The encoded protein is CASSEPDICPWETQYF.

In its sample, this clone was seen a few times. The chain employs TRBV19 and TRBJ2-7; TRBD1 matches at 8 bases. With V trimmed by 4 bases and J by 7 bases, 12 bases remained unmatched. CDR1 is LNHDA, CDR2 SQIVND, per germline (reference sequence). This CDR3 is built from 15 residues. The chain's CDR3 is CASSTEGTGQREQYF. The DNA of the CDR3 is TGTGCCAGTAGTACGGAAGGGACAGGCCAACGAGAGCAGTACTTC.

The chain joins TRBV7-2 to TRBJ2-3; 16 nucleotides match TRBD2. The CDR3 is made up of 18 amino acids. The germline V gene has CDR1 SGHTA and CDR2 FQGNSA. V dropped 2 bases and J dropped 5; count of bases not matched to a gene: 7. CDR3 amino acids: CASSLQGTSGGARDTQYF. The CDR3 DNA is TGTGCCAGCAGCTTACAGGGGACTAGCGGGGGGGCCAGAGATACGCAGTATTTT.

This clone was observed a handful of times. The V call is TRBV30, the J call TRBJ2-7; 12 bases fit TRBD1. Germline V gene sequence: CDR1 GTSNPN, CDR2 SVGIG (reference sequence). The CDR3 is made up of 15 amino acids. Trimming cost V 0 bases and J 5 bases; bases outside gene matches: 5. DNA of the CDR3: TGTGCCTGGAGTGTAGAGGGACAGGGGGCACACGAGCAGTACTTC. Amino acids: CAWSVEGQGAHEQYF.

The rearrangement links TRBV7-9 to TRBJ2-5, with no clear D. The CDR3 has 13 amino acids. V gave up 0 bases and J gave up 4 bases, with 6 bases separating them. Germline V gives CDR1 SEHNR, CDR2 FQNEAQ (reference sequence). The CDR3 region has the DNA TGTGCCAGCAGCTTAGCGCTGAGAGAGACCCAGTACTTC. Its translation is CASSLALRETQYF.